Here is one TCR beta chain with its context. This entry comes from a study of T-cell reconstitution after alpha-beta-depleted transplantation in children. The TCRbeta library was prepared with unique molecular identifiers. TCRdb re-analysed the PCR reads in MiXCR, keeping a single row per CDR3 protein. Altogether 350,000 to 450,000 distinct CDR3 sequences are present, about 14% being singletons, with the ten largest covering over 3.5%. With V trimmed by 3 bases and J by 11 bases, 26 bases remained unmatched. This CDR3 is built from 19 residues. CDR1 is LGHDT and CDR2 is YNNKEL in the germline V gene (reference sequence).

The gene calls are TRBV3-1 and TRBJ2-3; TRBD2 agrees at 7 bases. Sequencing was performed on PBMCs, taken from the stem cell graft. The clonotype comes from a human donor who donated a stem cell graft to a child with Fanconi anemia. In DNA, the CDR3 is TGTGCCAGCAGCCACCCAAAGCCTATTCAGGGTGACACTTCGGGGGGGCAGTATTTT. This sequence encodes CASSHPKPIQGDTSGGQYF.